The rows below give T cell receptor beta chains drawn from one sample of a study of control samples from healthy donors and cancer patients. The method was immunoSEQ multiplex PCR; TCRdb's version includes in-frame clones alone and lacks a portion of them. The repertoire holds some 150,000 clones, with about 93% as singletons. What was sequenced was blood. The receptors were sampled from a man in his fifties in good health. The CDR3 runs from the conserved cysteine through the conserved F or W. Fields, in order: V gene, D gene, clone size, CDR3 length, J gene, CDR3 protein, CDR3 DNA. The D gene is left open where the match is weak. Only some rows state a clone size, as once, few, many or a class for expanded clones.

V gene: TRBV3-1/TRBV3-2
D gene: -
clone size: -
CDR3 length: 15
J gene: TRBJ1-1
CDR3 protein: CASSHQGTGNTEAFF
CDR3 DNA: TGTGCCAGCAGCCACCAGGGGACGGGGAACACTGAAGCTTTCTTT

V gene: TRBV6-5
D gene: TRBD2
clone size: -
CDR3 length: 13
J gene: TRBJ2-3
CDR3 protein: CASRLAGGDTQYF
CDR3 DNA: TGTGCCAGCAGGCTAGCGGGAGGAGATACGCAGTATTTT

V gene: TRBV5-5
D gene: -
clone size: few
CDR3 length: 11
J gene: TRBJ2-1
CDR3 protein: CASSWLNEQFF
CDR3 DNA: TGTGCCAGCAGCTGGCTCAATGAGCAGTTCTTC

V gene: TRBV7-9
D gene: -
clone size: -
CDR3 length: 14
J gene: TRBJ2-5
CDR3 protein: CASSLDGNQETQYF
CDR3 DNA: TGTGCCAGCAGCTTAGACGGGAACCAAGAGACCCAGTACTTC

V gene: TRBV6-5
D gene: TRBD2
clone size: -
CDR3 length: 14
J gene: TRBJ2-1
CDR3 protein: CASMRSGRAGEQFF
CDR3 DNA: TGTGCCAGCATGCGGAGCGGGAGGGCCGGGGAGCAGTTCTTC

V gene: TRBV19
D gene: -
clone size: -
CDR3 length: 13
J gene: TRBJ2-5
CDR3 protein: CASSPRGGETQYF
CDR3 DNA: TGTGCCAGTAGTCCCAGGGGCGGGGAGACCCAGTACTTC

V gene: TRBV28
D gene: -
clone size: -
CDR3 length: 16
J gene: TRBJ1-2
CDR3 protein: CASSLIIGGQGYGYTF
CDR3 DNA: TGTGCCAGCAGTTTAATCATCGGGGGGCAAGGCTATGGCTACACCTTC

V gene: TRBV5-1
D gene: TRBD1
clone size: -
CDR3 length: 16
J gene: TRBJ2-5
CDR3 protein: CASSPSTGGAQETQYF
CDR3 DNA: TGCGCCAGCAGCCCTTCGACAGGGGGCGCCCAAGAGACCCAGTACTTC

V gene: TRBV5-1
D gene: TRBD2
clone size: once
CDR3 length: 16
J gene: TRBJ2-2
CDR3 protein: CASSRGLAGNTGELFF
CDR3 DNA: TGCGCCAGCAGTAGGGGCCTAGCGGGGAACACCGGGGAGCTGTTTTTT

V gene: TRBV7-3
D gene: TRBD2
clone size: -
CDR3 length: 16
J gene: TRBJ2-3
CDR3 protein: CASSFRGSGITDTQYF
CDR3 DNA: TGTGCCAGCAGCTTTCGCGGTAGCGGGATTACAGATACGCAGTATTTT

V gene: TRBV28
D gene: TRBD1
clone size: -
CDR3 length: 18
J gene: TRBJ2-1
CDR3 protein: CASSSPGSRDSIYNEQFF
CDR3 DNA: TGTGCCAGCAGTTCGCCTGGATCCCGGGACAGCATATACAATGAGCAGTTCTTC